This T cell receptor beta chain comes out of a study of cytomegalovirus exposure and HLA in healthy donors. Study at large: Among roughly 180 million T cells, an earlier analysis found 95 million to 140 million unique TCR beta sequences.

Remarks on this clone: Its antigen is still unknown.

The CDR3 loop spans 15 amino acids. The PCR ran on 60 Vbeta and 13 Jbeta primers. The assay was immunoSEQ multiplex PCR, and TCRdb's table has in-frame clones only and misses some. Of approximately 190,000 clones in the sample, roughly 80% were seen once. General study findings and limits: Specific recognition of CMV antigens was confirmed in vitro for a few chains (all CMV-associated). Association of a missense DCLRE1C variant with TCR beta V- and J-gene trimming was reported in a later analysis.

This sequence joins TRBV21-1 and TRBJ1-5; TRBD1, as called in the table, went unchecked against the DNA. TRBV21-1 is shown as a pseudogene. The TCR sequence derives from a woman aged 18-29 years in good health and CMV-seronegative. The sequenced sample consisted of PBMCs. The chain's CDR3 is CASSKPRQGNQPQHF. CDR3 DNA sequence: TGTGCCAGCAGCAAACCCCGACAGGGGAATCAGCCCCAGCATTTT.